The clone carrying this TCR beta chain turned up a few times. Its specificity is not known. CDR3 length equals 13 residues. The germline gives CDR1 SGHNT, CDR2 YYREEE (reference sequence). The ends were cut back, 5 bases at V and 7 bases at J, with 12 bases in the middle. The data are from a study of T-cell memory formation after mild COVID-19. Broader study findings: Contracting clones from day 15 to 85 had balanced CD4/CD8; later expanders favoured CD4+.

A 5'RACE reaction primed in the constant segment made cDNA libraries of TCR alpha and TCR beta, and these carried sample barcodes and UMIs. MiXCR was run by TCRdb on the 5' RACE reads, yielding one entry per CDR3 protein. The table includes 150,000 to 200,000 distinct CDR3 sequences, around a fifth detected once. The chain has TRBV5-4 and TRBJ2-2, with D possibly being TRBD2 (5 bases). The sample comprised PBMCs or a T cell subset sorted from them (not recorded which). The receptor was isolated from an adult woman who had mild COVID-19 (a few samples of this study predate the infection). Cell type and time point are not known. This CDR3 is CASRSQGGGELFF. In DNA form, the CDR3 reads TGTGCCAGCAGGTCCCAAGGAGGCGGGGAGCTGTTTTTT.